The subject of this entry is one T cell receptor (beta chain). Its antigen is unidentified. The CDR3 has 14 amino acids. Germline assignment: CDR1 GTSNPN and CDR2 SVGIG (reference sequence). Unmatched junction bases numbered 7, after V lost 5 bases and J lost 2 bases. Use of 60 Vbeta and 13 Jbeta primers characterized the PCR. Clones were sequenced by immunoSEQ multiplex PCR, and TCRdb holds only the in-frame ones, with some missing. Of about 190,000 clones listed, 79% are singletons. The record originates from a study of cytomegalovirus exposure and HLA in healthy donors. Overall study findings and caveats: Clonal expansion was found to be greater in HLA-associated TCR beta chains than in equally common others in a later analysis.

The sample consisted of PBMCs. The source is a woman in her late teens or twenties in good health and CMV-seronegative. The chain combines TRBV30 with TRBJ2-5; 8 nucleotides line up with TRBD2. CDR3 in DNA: TGTGCCTGGGGGGGTACTAGCGGACAAGAGACCCAGTACTTC. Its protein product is CAWGGTSGQETQYF.